The 9 T cell receptor beta chains in this list originate from one sample, sequenced in a study of control samples from healthy donors and cancer patients. Measured with immunoSEQ multiplex PCR; TCRdb has only the in-frame clones, and not every one. The sample holds 120,000 to 150,000 clones; around 90% are singletons and the top ten take under 9%. The material sequenced was blood. Receptors were obtained from a man younger than 35 in good health.

V gene TRBV3-1 (or the pseudogene TRBV3-2) combines with J gene TRBJ1-1; D unresolved. The CDR3 has 14 residues. V lost 1 base and J lost 7, with 13 bases in between. Germline assignment: CDR1 LGHDT and CDR2 YNNKEL (reference sequence). CDR3 DNA sequence: TGTGCCAGCAGCCAAGGACGCGGTACGGGTGAAGCTTTCTTT. Translated, it gives CASSQGRGTGEAFF.

This chain connects TRBV9 to TRBJ2-7; D is ambiguous. Germline CDR1 is SGDLS and CDR2 is YYNGEE. There are 13 residues in the CDR3. V was trimmed by 4 bases and J by 3 bases, leaving 11 bases between them. This CDR3 is CASSKDTDYEQYF. The CDR3 DNA sequence: TGTGCCAGCAGCAAAGACACGGACTACGAGCAGTACTTC.

The chain uses TRBV7-2 and TRBJ1-6, with D hard to call. The V and J ends lost 7 bases and 7 bases respectively, with 11 bases between them. Per germline, CDR1 SGHTA and CDR2 FQGNSA. The CDR3 is made up of 13 amino acids. In nucleotides, the CDR3 is TGTGCCAGCAACGATTACCACAATTCACCCCTCCACTTT. Its translation: CASNDYHNSPLHF. Drawing the rest from reference TRBV7-2 and TRBJ1-6, the complete variable domain is GAGVSQSPSNKVTEKGKDVELRCDPISGHTALYWYRQSLGQGLEFLIYFQGNSAPDKSGLPSDRFSAERTGGSVSTLTIQRTQQEDSAVYLCASNDYHNSPLHFGNGTRLTVT.

This clone has just one count. DNA for the CDR3: TGCGCCAGCAGCCCCACACGGACCCTAAAGCCTTATAGCAATCAGCCCCAGCATTTT. Its translation is CASSPTRTLKPYSNQPQHF. The genes are TRBV10-1 and TRBJ1-5; no firm D call. CDR1 and CDR2 (germline): WNHNN, SYGVQD (reference sequence). The CDR3 is 19 amino acids. Trimming cost V 6 bases and J 0 bases, with 24 bases left between them.

This chain links TRBV6-5 with TRBJ1-4, with D possibly matching TRBD1 (6 bases). Per the germline V gene, CDR1 is MNHEY and CDR2 is SVGAGI. This CDR3 has 12 amino acids. V shed 6 bases and J shed 6 bases, with 8 bases lying between them. The chain's CDR3 is CASRNRDEKLFF. The CDR3 DNA reads as TGTGCCAGCAGGAACAGGGATGAAAAACTGTTTTTT.

This chain joins TRBV5-4 and TRBJ2-5, with 11 bases matching TRBD2. CDR3 length equals 18 residues. The germline V gene has CDR1 SGHNT and CDR2 YYREEE (reference sequence). Trimming removed 4 bases from V and 7 bases from J; junction bases left unmatched: 18. For the CDR3, the DNA is TGTGCCAGCAGCCCTGCCGGTGGTAGCGGGGGGGGTATGGGGACCCAGTACTTC. Protein sequence: CASSPAGGSGGGMGTQYF.

The chain links TRBV20-1 to TRBJ2-1; 8 bases line up with TRBD2. The CDR3 sequence is 11 residues long. The V gene's germline CDR1 is DFQATT and CDR2 SNEGSKA (reference sequence). The CDR3 DNA sequence: TGCAAGGGGACTAGGGCAAATGAGCAGTTCTTC. As protein: CKGTRANEQFF.

The J gene is TRBJ2-5, the V gene TRBV6-5; TRBD2 matches at 8 bases. Trimming cost V 5 bases and J 1 base; bases outside gene matches: 6. CDR1 is MNHEY, CDR2 SVGAGI, per germline. The CDR3 is 15 residues long. The CDR3 region has the DNA TGTGCCAGCAGTCCCCTGGCGGGGGGCCAAGAGACCCAGTACTTC. The encoded protein is CASSPLAGGQETQYF.

V is TRBV12-3 or TRBV12-4 and J is TRBJ2-7; TRBD2 might be the D (6 bases). Trimming shortened V by 5 bases and J by 4 bases, and 9 bases separated the two germline ends. The CDR3 spans 12 residues. CDR3 amino acids: CASSKGGYEQYF. CDR3 in DNA: TGTGCCAGCAGTAAAGGAGGGTACGAGCAGTACTTC.